The next 21 T cell receptor beta chains were all read from a single sample in a study of T cells after yellow fever vaccination. TCRdb re-called the 5' RACE reads with MiXCR, one entry per CDR3 protein. The sample has about 310,000 distinct CDR3 sequences, approximately 3.8% seen once. Sequencing used PBMCs, obtained on the day of the yellow fever booster vaccination. These receptor sequences come from a man between 18 and 29 years old who received the YFV17D yellow fever vaccine.

The chain employs TRBV2 and TRBJ2-2; a weak D match, TRBD1 (6 bases). Deletions cut 6 bases from V and 0 bases from J, with 17 bases between. This CDR3 region has 17 residues. Germline V lookup: CDR1 SNHLY, CDR2 FYNNEI. The CDR3 DNA sequence: TGTGCCAGCAGGGACGTGGACAGACCCGCGAACACCGGGGAGCTGTTTTTT. It encodes CASRDVDRPANTGELFF.

This clonotype was found a few times. The chain couples TRBV27 to TRBJ2-7, with TRBD2 matching 7 bases. Germline V lookup: CDR1 MNHEY, CDR2 SMNVEV (reference sequence). The CDR3 is 14 amino acids. In nucleotides, the CDR3 is TGTGTGCAGCCAATGGGGGGGTACGCCCTACGGCAGTACTTC. This sequence encodes CVQPMGGYALRQYF.

There are a few counts of this clonotype. This chain uses TRBV5-4 with TRBJ2-5, with no clear D. CDR1 is SGHNT and CDR2 is YYREEE in the germline V gene (reference sequence). The CDR3 has 14 residues. Deletions cut 0 bases from V and 2 bases from J, with 8 bases between. This CDR3 reads CASSLGAPQETQYF. CDR3 bases: TGTGCCAGCAGCTTGGGAGCTCCTCAAGAGACCCAGTACTTC.

This clonotype was counted a few times. The chain joins TRBV7-8 to TRBJ2-7; D call uncertain. CDR1 is SGHVS, CDR2 FQNEAQ, per germline. The CDR3 is made up of 14 amino acids. With 1 base removed from V and 3 bases from J, the gap between germline ends came to 10 bases. The chain's CDR3 is CASSLGLSYYEQYV. The CDR3 coding sequence is TGTGCCAGCAGCTTAGGTCTCTCCTACTACGAGCAGTACGTC.

This clonotype was picked up a small number of times. V usage is TRBV10-3 and J usage is TRBJ1-1; 10 positions agree with TRBD1. The germline CDR1 and CDR2 sequences are ENHRY and SYGVKD. The V and J ends lost 6 bases and 5 bases, in that order; junction bases with no gene match: 12. CDR3 length: 16 amino acids. The CDR3: CAIRRGQGPHGTEAFF. CDR3 bases: TGTGCCATCAGGAGGGGACAGGGGCCTCACGGGACTGAAGCTTTCTTT.

This clonotype was found many times. Germline and junction disagree at one end, which may indicate a read error. The chain uses TRBV7-7 and TRBJ2-4; TRBD1 aligns across 7 bases. CDR1 is SSHAT, CDR2 FNYEAQ, per germline (reference sequence). The CDR3 has 19 residues. CDR3 sequence: CASRKIRDSYSRAKNIQYF. The CDR3 coding sequence is TGTGCTAGCAGAAAAATCCGGGACAGTTACTCTCGGGCCAAAAACATTCAGTACTTC.

This clonotype was observed at least ten times. The chain recombines TRBV10-2 with TRBJ1-5; the match to TRBD1 covers 8 bases. Germline-derived CDR1 and CDR2 are WSHSY and SAAADI. The CDR3 is 15 amino acids. Trimming at V came to 7 bases and at J to 5 bases, leaving 10 bases not matched to a gene. The CDR3 region is CASKGEGTGYQPQHF. CDR3 bases: TGCGCCAGCAAGGGGGAAGGGACAGGCTATCAGCCCCAGCATTTT.

This clonotype was seen at least ten times. The gene calls are TRBV5-5 and TRBJ2-7; TRBD1 matches 9 bases. The CDR3 is 14 amino acids. V lost 4 bases and J lost 2; bases outside the gene matches: 4. Germline assignment: CDR1 SGHKS and CDR2 YYEKEE (reference sequence). For the CDR3, the DNA is TGTGCCAGCAGCAACGGACAGGGGCCCTACGAGCAGTACTTC. It translates to CASSNGQGPYEQYF.

Many counts were recorded for this clonotype. The chain employs TRBV6-1 and TRBJ2-1, with unresolved D. The V end lost 7 bases, the J end lost 10 bases, and 23 bases lay between the germline ends. The CDR3 runs 15 residues. CDR1 is MNHNS and CDR2 is SASEGT in the germline V gene. The CDR3 sequence is CASTTGISSSGEQFF. Written as DNA, the CDR3 is TGTGCCAGCACTACCGGTATTTCCTCGTCTGGGGAGCAGTTCTTC.

This clonotype has ten or more counts. The chain has TRBV7-2 and TRBJ2-2; 8 positions agree with TRBD2. Germline V gene sequence: CDR1 SGHTA, CDR2 FQGNSA. The junction had 2 bases not matched to a gene; V was cut back by 4 bases and J by 4 bases. The CDR3 spans 14 residues. The CDR3 nucleotides read TGTGCCAGCAGCTCTAGCGGGCTCACCGGGGAGCTGTTTTTT. Protein: CASSSSGLTGELFF.

This clonotype appeared a few times. The rearrangement uses TRBV7-3 and TRBJ2-5; 11 bases align to TRBD2. CDR1 is SGHTA, CDR2 FQGTGA, per germline. This CDR3 comprises 16 residues. Trimming at V came to 5 bases and at J to 5 bases, leaving 10 bases not matched to a gene. CDR3 residues: CASSPGPSGGRETQYF. The CDR3 nucleotides are TGTGCCAGCAGCCCAGGCCCTAGCGGGGGGCGGGAGACCCAGTACTTC.

This chain links TRBV5-6 with TRBJ2-1; 15 bases map to TRBD2. Germline loops: CDR1 SGHDT, CDR2 YYEEEE. The CDR3 consists of 16 residues. With 3 bases clipped from V and 5 bases from J, the junction kept 3 bases outside the gene matches. CDR3 bases: TGTGCCAGCAGCTCCGGACTAGCGGGGGGGAACAATGAGCAGTTCTTC. This sequence encodes CASSSGLAGGNNEQFF. The entire variable domain, with the rest obtained from reference TRBV5-6 and TRBJ2-1, is as follows: DAGVTQSPTHLIKTRGQQVTLRCSPKSGHDTVSWYQQALGQGPQFIFQYYEEEERQRGNFPDRFSGHQFPNYSSELNVNALLLGDSALYLCASSSGLAGGNNEQFFGPGTRLTVL.

Many counts were recorded for this clonotype. V gene TRBV13 combines with J gene TRBJ1-1; D possibly corresponds to TRBD1 (5 bases). Trimming left V 3 bases short and J 11 bases short, with 7 bases between. Germline-derived CDR1 and CDR2 are PRHDT and FYEKMQ (reference sequence). The CDR3 runs to 10 residues. The chain's CDR3 is CASSLGDAFF. Written as DNA, the CDR3 is TGTGCCAGCAGCTTGGGGGATGCTTTCTTT.

By its share, this clonotype is medium-sized. V and J are TRBV7-9 and TRBJ2-5, with 8 bases identical to TRBD2. Germline V gives CDR1 SEHNR, CDR2 FQNEAQ (reference sequence). V was pared by 5 bases and J by 4 bases, with 3 bases of the junction left unmatched. The CDR3 has 13 residues. The CDR3 loop is CASSPREGETQYF. CDR3 sequence (DNA): TGTGCCAGCAGCCCTCGGGAGGGAGAGACCCAGTACTTC.

The V call is TRBV3-1, the J call TRBJ1-1; D gene ambiguous. Per the germline V gene, CDR1 is LGHDT and CDR2 is YNNKEL (reference sequence). This CDR3 has 15 residues. Trimming took off 3 bases at V and 1 base at J, with 12 bases between the two ends. CDR3 residues: CASSHGTWENTEAFF. In nucleotides, the CDR3 is TGTGCCAGCAGCCACGGAACTTGGGAGAACACTGAAGCTTTCTTT.

This clonotype was seen a handful of times. The chain is built from TRBV20-1 and TRBJ2-7; unclear D gene. Trimming removed 0 bases from V and 6 bases from J, with 9 bases in between. The CDR3 has 12 residues. Per germline, CDR1 DFQATT and CDR2 SNEGSKA (reference sequence). DNA of the CDR3: TGCAGTGCTAGAGATCTTGGGCTCGAGCAGTACGTC. This sequence encodes CSARDLGLEQYV.

The V gene is TRBV29-1, the J gene TRBJ1-1, with TRBD1 matching 9 bases. This CDR3 contains 15 residues. Germline CDR1 is SQVTM and CDR2 is ANQGSEA. The J segment lost 4 bases and the V segment lost 6 bases, leaving 12 bases of the junction unmatched. CDR3 sequence reads: CSVAGGTGSVTEAFF. Written as DNA, the CDR3 is TGCAGCGTCGCGGGTGGGACAGGGTCGGTCACTGAAGCTTTCTTT.

This clonotype was counted ten times or more. The rearrangement joins TRBV6-4 to TRBJ2-3; D is uncertain. The length of the CDR3 is 15 residues. Trimming left V 5 bases short and J 7 bases short, with 19 bases between. Germline V CDR1 and CDR2: MRHNA, SNTAGT. As DNA, the CDR3 is TGTGCCAGCAGTCGAACCGGGCCAGAGCCCCATACGCAGTATTTT. It translates to CASSRTGPEPHTQYF.

The chain has TRBV7-9 and TRBJ1-5; D possibly corresponds to TRBD1 (5 bases). With 0 bases removed from V and 2 bases from J, the gap between germline ends came to 5 bases. CDR3 size: 14 residues. CDR1 and CDR2 from the germline V gene are SEHNR and FQNEAQ (reference sequence). The CDR3 spells CASSLATGNQPQHF. The DNA for the CDR3 is TGTGCCAGCAGCTTAGCGACAGGCAATCAGCCCCAGCATTTT. The variable domain in full, with the rest retrieved from reference TRBV7-9 and TRBJ1-5, is DTGVSQNPRHKITKRGQNVTFRCDPISEHNRLYWYRQTLGQGPEFLTYFQNEAQLEKSRLLSDRFSAERPKGSFSTLEIQRTEQGDSAMYLCASSLATGNQPQHFGDGTRLSIL.

At least ten counts were recorded for this clonotype. The CDR3 nucleotides are TGTGCCAGCAGCTTACTGCGAGCCGACTTTACAAACACAGATACGCAGTATTTT. Protein sequence: CASSLLRADFTNTDTQYF. The V call is TRBV7-9, the J call TRBJ2-3; D unresolved. Germline assignment: CDR1 SEHNR and CDR2 FQNEAQ (reference sequence). This CDR3 is 18 amino acids long. Trimming took off 2 bases at V and 2 bases at J, with 20 bases between the two ends.

This clonotype was seen at least ten times. The chain recombines TRBV27 with TRBJ2-1, with TRBD2 identical over 9 bases. Germline CDR1 and CDR2: MNHEY and SMNVEV (reference sequence). This CDR3 has 15 amino acids. Unmatched junction bases numbered 7, after V lost 8 bases and J lost 2 bases. CDR3 bases: TGTGCCAGCCTCTTTGTAGCGGGGGCCTACAATGAGCAGTTCTTC. It is translated as CASLFVAGAYNEQFF.